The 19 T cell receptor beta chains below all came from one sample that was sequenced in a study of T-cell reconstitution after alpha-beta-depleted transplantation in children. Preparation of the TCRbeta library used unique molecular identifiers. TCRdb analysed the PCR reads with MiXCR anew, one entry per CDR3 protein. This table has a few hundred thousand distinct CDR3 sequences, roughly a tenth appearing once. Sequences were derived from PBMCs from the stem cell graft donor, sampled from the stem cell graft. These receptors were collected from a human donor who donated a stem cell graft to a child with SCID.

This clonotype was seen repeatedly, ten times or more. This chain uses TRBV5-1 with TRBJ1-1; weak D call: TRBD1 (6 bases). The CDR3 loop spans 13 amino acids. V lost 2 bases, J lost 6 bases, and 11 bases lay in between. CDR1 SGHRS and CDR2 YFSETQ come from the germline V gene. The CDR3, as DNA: TGCGCCAGCAGCTTACAGGGAGAGGCTGAAGCTTTCTTT. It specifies CASSLQGEAEAFF.

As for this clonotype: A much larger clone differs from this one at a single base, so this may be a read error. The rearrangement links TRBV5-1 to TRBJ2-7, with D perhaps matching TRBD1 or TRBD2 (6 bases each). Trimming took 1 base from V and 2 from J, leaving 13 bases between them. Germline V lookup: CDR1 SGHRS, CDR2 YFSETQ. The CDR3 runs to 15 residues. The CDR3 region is CASSLLFGGTYEQYF. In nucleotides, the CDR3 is TGCGCCAGCAGCTTGTTGTTCGGGGGCACCTACGAGCAGTACTTC.

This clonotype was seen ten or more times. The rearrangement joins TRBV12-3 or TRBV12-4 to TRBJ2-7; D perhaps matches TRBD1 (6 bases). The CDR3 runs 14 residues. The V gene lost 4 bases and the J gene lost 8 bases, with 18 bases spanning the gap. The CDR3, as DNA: TGTGCCAGCAGTTCCCTGGCAGGGGTTTATCAGCAGTACTTC. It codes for CASSSLAGVYQQYF.

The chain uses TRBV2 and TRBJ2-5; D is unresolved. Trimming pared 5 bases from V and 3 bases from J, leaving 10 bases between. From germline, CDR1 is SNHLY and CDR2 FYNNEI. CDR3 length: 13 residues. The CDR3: CASSRSFEETQYF. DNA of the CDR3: TGTGCCAGCAGTCGGTCTTTCGAAGAGACCCAGTACTTC.

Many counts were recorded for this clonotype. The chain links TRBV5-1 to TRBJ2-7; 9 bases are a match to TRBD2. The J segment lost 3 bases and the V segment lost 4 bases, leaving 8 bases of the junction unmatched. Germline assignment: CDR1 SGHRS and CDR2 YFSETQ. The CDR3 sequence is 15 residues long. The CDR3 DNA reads TGCGCCAGCAGCCCTACCGGGACTAGCTTCTACGAGCAGTACTTC. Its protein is CASSPTGTSFYEQYF.

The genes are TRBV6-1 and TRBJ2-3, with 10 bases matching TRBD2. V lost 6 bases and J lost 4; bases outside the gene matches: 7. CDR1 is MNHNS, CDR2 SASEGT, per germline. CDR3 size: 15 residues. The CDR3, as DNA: TGTGCCAGCAGCCGTACTAGCGGGGCTCCAGATACGCAGTATTTT. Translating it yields CASSRTSGAPDTQYF.

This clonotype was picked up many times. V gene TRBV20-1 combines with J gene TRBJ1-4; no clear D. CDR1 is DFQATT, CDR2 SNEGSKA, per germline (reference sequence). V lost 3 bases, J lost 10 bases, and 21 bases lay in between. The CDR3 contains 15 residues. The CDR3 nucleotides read TGCAGTGCTAGTCGCCCTGGCACATCCTACGGAAAACTGTTTTTT. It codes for CSASRPGTSYGKLFF.

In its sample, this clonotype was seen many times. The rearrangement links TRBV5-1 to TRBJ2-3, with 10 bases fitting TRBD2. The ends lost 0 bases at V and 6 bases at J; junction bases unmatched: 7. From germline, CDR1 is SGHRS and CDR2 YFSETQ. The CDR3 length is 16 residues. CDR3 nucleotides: TGCGCCAGCAGCTTGGGTCTAGCGGGGGAAGGGGATACGCAGTATTTT. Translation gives CASSLGLAGEGDTQYF. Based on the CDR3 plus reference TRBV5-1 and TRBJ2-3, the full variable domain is KAGVTQTPRYLIKTRGQQVTLSCSPISGHRSVSWYQQTPGQGLQFLFEYFSETQRNKGNFPGRFSGRQFSNSRSEMNVSTLELGDSALYLCASSLGLAGEGDTQYFGPGTRLTVL.

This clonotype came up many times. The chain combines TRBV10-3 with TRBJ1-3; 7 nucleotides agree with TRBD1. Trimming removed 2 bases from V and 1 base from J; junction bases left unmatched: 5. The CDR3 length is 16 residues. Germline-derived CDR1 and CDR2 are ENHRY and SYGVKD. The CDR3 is CAISEPHRGSGNTIYF. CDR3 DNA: TGTGCCATCAGTGAGCCTCACAGGGGTTCTGGAAACACCATATATTTT.

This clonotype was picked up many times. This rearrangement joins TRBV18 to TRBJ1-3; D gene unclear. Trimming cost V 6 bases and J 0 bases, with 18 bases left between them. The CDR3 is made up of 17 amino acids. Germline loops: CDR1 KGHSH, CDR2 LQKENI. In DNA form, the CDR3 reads TGTGCCAGCTCCCTTACTCCGGACGGAAACTCTGGAAACACCATATATTTT. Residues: CASSLTPDGNSGNTIYF. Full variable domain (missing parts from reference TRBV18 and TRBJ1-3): NAGVMQNPRHLVRRRGQEARLRCSPMKGHSHVYWYRQLPEEGLKFMVYLQKENIIDESGMPKERFSAEFPKEGPSILRIQQVVRGDSAAYFCASSLTPDGNSGNTIYFGEGSWLTVV.

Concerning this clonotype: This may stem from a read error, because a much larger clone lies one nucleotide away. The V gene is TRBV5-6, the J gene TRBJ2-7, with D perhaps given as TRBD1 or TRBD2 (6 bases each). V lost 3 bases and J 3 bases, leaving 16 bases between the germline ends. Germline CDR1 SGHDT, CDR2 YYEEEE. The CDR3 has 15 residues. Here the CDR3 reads CASSSAGRGIYEQYF. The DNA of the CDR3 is TGTGCCAGCAGCTCAGCGGGCAGGGGAATCTACGAGCAGTACTTC.

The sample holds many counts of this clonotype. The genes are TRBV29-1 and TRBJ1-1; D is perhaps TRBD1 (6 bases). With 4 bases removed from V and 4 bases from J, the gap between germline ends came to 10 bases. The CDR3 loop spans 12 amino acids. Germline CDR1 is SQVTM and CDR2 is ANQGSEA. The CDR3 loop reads CSVALQGTEAFF. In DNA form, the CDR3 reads TGCAGCGTTGCCCTACAGGGCACTGAAGCTTTCTTT.

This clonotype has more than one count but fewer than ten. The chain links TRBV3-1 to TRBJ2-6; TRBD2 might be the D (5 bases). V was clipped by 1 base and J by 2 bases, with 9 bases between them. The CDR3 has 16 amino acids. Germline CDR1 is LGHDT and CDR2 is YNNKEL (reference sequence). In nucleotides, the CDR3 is TGTGCCAGCAGCCAAGGACTAACTACTGGGGCCAACGTCCTGACTTTC. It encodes CASSQGLTTGANVLTF.

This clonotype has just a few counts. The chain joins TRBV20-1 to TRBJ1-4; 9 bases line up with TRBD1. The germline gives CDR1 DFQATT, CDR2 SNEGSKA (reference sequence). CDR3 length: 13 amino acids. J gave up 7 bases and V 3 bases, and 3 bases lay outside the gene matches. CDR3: CSASPGQGEKLFF. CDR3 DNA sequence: TGCAGTGCTAGCCCGGGACAGGGTGAAAAACTGTTTTTT.

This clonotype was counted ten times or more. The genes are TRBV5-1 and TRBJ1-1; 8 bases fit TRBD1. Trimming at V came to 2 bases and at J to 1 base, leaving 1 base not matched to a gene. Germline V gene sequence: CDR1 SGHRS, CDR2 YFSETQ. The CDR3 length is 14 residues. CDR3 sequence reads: CASSFDRGNTEAFF. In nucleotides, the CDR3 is TGCGCCAGCAGCTTTGACAGGGGGAACACTGAAGCTTTCTTT.

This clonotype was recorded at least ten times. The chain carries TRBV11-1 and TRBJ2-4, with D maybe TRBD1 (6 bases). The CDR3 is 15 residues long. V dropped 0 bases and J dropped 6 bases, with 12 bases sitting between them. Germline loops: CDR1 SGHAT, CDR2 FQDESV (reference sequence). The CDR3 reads CASSLAPSTGNIQYF. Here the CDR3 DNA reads TGTGCCAGCAGCTTAGCCCCCTCGACAGGAAACATTCAGTACTTC.

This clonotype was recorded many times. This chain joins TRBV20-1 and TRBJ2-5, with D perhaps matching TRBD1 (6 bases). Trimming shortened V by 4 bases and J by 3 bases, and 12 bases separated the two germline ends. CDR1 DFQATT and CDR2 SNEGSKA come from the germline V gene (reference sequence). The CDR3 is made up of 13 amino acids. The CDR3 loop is CSAKRGHEETQYF. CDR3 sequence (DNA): TGCAGTGCTAAAAGGGGACACGAAGAGACCCAGTACTTC.

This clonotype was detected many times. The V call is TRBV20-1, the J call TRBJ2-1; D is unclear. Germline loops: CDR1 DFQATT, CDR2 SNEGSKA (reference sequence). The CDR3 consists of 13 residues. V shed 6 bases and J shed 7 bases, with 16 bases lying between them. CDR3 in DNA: TGCAGTGCGTCTCTGTTAGCAGTGAATGAGCAGTTCTTC. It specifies CSASLLAVNEQFF.

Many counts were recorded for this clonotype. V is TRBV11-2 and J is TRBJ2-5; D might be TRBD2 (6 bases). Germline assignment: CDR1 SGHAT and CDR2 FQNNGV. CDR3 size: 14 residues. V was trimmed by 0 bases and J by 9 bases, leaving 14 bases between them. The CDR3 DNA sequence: TGTGCCAGCAGCTTAGATCTAACCTGGGGGGCCCAGTACTTC. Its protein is CASSLDLTWGAQYF.